This TCR beta chain was documented in a study of blood T cell repertoires in COVID-19. Trimming cost V 3 bases and J 6 bases; bases outside gene matches: 6. Germline V lookup: CDR1 SGHRS, CDR2 YFSETQ. This CDR3 spans 16 amino acids. There are a few counts of this clone. This table comes from immunoSEQ multiplex PCR, and its TCRdb copy is limited to in-frame clones, with some not included. The sample includes 250,000 to 350,000 clones, about nine tenths of them seen just once. The sequenced material came from peripheral blood. The source is a woman aged 25-40 years with COVID-19, enrolled during active disease. V is TRBV5-1 and J is TRBJ1-6; TRBD1 matches at 10 bases. The DNA of the CDR3 is TGCGCCAGCAGCTCGGGACAGGGGACCCCTAATTCACCCCTCCACTTT. Residues: CASSSGQGTPNSPLHF.